Given below is one T cell receptor (beta chain) in context. The target of this receptor is not known. Base qualities are not provided; no much larger clone lies one nucleotide away. TCRbeta CDR3 regions were amplified from genomic DNA using the immunoSEQ Assay, a bias-controlled multiplex PCR. As for the authors' bioinformatics: Within the assay, amplification of reference gene primers was used to estimate how many nucleated cells each sample contained. Sequence reads were collapsed and filtered to measure the absolute abundance of every unique TCRbeta CDR3 rearrangement. Productive Simpson clonality was computed per sample as the square root of Simpson's diversity index over productive rearrangements. TCRdb retrieved this table from immuneACCESS and kept in-frame rearrangements only. Not all clones are present; in checked studies, unresolved V genes account for under half, and no reason is known for the remainder. Clone size and the V and J calls come from that table; the DNA yielded D and trimming. The sample yields about 350,000 clones; around nine tenths were counted once. Jointly, the top ten make up 3% to 4% of the sample.

Another Seattle source contributed samples from volunteer blood donors who had recovered from COVID-19. Collaborating institutions collected whole blood in K2EDTA tubes following their own protocols. For TCRbeta analysis, collaborators shipped samples as frozen whole blood, isolated PBMCs, or DNA extracted from either of those sample types. The entry originates in a study of blood T cell repertoires in COVID-19 (dated by TCRdb to 2019 to 2021). For context, the study as a whole: Samples covering the acute and convalescent phases of COVID-19 were provided by collaborators in the United States, Italy and Spain. The prospective study material was composed of cDNA or gDNA derived from T cells, B-cell-depleted T cells, or PBMCs. Deeply sampled blood TCRbeta repertoires from subjects exposed to, actively infected with, or recovered from COVID-19 were included in the dataset. The repertoires were released in a freely available public database intended as a resource for research on the immune response to SARS-CoV-2. Samples came from the ongoing ImmuneRACE study (first 160 participants) plus 1,254 subjects from 6 global collaborators. The sample metadata nearly always contained a de-identified subject ID, COVID-19 status, age in years and sex. Where available, HLA class I and class II types were taken from metadata supplied by the sample provider and were not determined by assay-based typing.

Broad study findings and their caveats: Clinical and demographic metadata were provided uncurated, with the amount varying by source and participant.

The receptor was derived from a young woman who had recovered from COVID-19. Sequencing input: peripheral blood.

The CDR3 region: CASSLGRVSYNEQFF. At the DNA level, the sequence is TGTGCCAGCAGCTTAGGCAGGGTCTCCTACAATGAGCAGTTCTTC. The chain uses TRBV7-9 and TRBJ2-1; tentative D gene TRBD1, with 5 bases matching. The CDR3 goes from the cysteine to the phenylalanine over 15 residues. Of all the DNA, just the CDR3 is kept, 45 bases in frame from base 1. The germline V gene (reference sequence) supplies CDR1 SEHNR and CDR2 FQNEAQ. V gives up 1 base and J gives up 0 bases, and the segment between their germline ends measures 7 bases.